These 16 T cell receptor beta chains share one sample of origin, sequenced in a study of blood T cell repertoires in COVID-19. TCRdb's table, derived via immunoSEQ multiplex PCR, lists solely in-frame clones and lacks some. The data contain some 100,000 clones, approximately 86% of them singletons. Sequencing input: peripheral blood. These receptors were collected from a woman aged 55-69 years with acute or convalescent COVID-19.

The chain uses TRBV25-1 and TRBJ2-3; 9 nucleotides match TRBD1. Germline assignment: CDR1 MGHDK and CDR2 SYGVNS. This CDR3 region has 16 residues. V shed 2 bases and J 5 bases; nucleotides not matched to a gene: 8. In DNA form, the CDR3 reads TGTGCCAGCAGTGAAGAGGGGGGACAGGGAGGAGATACGCAGTATTTT. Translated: CASSEEGGQGGDTQYF.

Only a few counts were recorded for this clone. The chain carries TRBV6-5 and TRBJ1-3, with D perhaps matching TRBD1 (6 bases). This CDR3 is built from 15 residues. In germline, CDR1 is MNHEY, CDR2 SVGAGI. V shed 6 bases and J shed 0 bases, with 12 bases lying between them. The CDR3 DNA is TGTGCCAGCAGGGCAGGGGATCTCTCTGGAAACACCATATATTTT. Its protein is CASRAGDLSGNTIYF.

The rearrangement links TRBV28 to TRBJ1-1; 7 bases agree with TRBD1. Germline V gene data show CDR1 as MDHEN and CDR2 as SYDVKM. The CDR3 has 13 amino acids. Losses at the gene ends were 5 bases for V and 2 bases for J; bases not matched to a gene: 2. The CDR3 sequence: CASSQGVNTEAFF. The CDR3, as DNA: TGTGCCAGCAGTCAGGGGGTTAACACTGAAGCTTTCTTT.

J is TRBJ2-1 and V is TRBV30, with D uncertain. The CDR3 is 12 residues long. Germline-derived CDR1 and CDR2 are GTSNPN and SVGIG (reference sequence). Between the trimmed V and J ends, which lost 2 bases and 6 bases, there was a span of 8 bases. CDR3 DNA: TGTGCCTGGAGTCCAGATTCCAATGAGCAGTTCTTC. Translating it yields CAWSPDSNEQFF.

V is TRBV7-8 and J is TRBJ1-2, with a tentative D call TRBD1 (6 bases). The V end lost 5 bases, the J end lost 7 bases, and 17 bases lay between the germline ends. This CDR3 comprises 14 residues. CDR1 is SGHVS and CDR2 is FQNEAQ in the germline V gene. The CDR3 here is CASSQRQDRSGYTF. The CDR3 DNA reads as TGTGCCAGCAGCCAGAGACAGGATCGTAGTGGCTACACCTTC.

The DNA of the CDR3 is TGTGCCAGTAGGGGCCGGGACACCATCTATGGCTACACCTTC. This sequence encodes CASRGRDTIYGYTF. This rearrangement joins TRBV19 to TRBJ1-2, with D tentatively TRBD1 (6 bases). Germline CDR1 LNHDA, CDR2 SQIVND (reference sequence). There are 14 residues in the CDR3. V gave up 6 bases and J gave up 4 bases, with 15 bases separating them.

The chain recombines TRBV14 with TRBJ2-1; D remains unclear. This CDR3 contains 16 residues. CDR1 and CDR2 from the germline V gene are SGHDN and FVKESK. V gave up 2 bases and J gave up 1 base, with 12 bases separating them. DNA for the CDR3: TGTGCCAGCAGCCAACTGACTGCGCCTTCCTACAATGAGCAGTTCTTC. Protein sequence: CASSQLTAPSYNEQFF.

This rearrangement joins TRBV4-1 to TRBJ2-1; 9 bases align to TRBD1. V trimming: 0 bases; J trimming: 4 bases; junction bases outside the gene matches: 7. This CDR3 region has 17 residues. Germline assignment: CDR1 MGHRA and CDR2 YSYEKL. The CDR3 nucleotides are TGCGCCAGCAGCCAAGATCGGGTGGGGACAGGGTACAATGAGCAGTTCTTC. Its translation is CASSQDRVGTGYNEQFF.

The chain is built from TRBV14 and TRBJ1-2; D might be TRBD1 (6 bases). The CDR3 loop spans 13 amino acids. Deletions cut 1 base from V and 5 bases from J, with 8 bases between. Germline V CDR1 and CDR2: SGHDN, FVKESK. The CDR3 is CASSQGRGYGYTF. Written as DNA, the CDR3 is TGTGCCAGCAGCCAAGGCAGGGGTTATGGCTACACCTTC.

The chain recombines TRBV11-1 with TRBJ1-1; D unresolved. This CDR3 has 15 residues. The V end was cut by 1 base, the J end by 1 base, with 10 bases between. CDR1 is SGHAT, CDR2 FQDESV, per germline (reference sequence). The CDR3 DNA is TGTGCCAGCAGCTTAGTAGGAGGGCGGAACACTGAAGCTTTCTTT. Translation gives CASSLVGGRNTEAFF.

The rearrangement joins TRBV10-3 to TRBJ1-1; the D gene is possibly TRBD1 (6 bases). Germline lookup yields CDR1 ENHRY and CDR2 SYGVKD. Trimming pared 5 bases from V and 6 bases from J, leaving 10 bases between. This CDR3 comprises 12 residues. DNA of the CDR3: TGTGCCATCAGTTTTACAGGGTCTGAAGCTTTCTTT. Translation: CAISFTGSEAFF.

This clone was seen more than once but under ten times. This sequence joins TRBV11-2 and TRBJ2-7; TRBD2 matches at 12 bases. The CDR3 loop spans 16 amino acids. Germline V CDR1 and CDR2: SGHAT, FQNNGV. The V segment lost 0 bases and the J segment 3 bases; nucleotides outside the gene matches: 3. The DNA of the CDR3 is TGTGCCAGCAGCTTAGAAGGGACTAGCGGGTACTACGAGCAGTACTTC. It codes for CASSLEGTSGYYEQYF.

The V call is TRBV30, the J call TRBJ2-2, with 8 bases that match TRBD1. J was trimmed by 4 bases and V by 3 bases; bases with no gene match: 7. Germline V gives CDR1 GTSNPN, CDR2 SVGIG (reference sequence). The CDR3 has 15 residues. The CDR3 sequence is CAWSGDRRSTGELFF. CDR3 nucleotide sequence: TGTGCCTGGAGCGGGGACAGGCGCTCCACCGGGGAGCTGTTTTTT. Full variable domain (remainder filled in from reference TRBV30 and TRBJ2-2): SQTIHQWPATLVQPVGSPLSLECTVEGTSNPNLYWYRQAAGRGLQLLFYSVGIGQISSEVPQNLSASRPQDRQFILSSKKLLLSDSGFYLCAWSGDRRSTGELFFGEGSRLTVL.

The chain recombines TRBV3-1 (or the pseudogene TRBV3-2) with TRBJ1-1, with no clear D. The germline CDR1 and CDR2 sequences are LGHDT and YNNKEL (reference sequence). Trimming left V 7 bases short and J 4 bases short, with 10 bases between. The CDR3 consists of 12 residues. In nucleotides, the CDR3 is TGTGCCAGCAACTCGGAGGGCACTGAAGCTTTCTTT. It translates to CASNSEGTEAFF.

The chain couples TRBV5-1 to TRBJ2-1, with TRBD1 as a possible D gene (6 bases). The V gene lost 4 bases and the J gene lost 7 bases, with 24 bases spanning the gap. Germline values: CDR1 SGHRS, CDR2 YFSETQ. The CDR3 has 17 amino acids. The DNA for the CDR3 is TGCGCCAGCAGCCCTGTTGGGGGCATCCCCCCGGGGAATGAGCAGTTCTTC. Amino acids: CASSPVGGIPPGNEQFF. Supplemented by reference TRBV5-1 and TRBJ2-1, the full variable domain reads KAGVTQTPRYLIKTRGQQVTLSCSPISGHRSVSWYQQTPGQGLQFLFEYFSETQRNKGNFPGRFSGRQFSNSRSEMNVSTLELGDSALYLCASSPVGGIPPGNEQFFGPGTRLTVL.

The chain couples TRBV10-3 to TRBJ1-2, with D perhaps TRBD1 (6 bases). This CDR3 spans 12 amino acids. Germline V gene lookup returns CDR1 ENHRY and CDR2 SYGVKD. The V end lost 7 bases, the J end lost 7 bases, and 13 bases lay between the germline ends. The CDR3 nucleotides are TGTGCCATCACCCTCGGGGGGGCTGGCTACACCTTC. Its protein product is CAITLGGAGYTF.